This TCR beta chain was identified during a study of regulatory T cells in long-lasting Graves disease (dated by TCRdb to the early 2020s). For the wider study: In the newly diagnosed Graves' disease group, patients had been taking antithyroid drugs for less than 3 months. Patients with persistent Graves' disease were compared with patients with newly diagnosed Graves' disease using TCR sequencing and RNA sequencing of peripheral blood. The study took place in China and was registered as a clinical trial. A total of about 33 samples were covered by TCR sequencing, comprising some 13 persistent and roughly 20 newly diagnosed Graves' disease patients.

The library was prepared using multiplex PCR. Sequenced using an Illumina HiSeq 4000. iRepertoire HTBI primers and Arm-PCR amplification of CDR3 regions were used to construct TCR beta libraries. Before sequencing, the PCR products underwent gel purification. Per the original workflow: A total of 62 TRBV and 14 TRBJ segments were identified across samples and were used for gene usage analysis of CDR3 amino acid clonotypes. Filtered high-quality paired reads were merged into contigs using COPE and FqMerger. BLAST was used to align contigs to IMGT TRBV, TRBD and TRBJ reference genes, with CDR3 defined following IMGT. Highly expanded clones were defined as clonotypes with a frequency above 0.1%. Repertoire diversity was measured by Shannon entropy, and V-J evenness by the Gini coefficient. A clonotype found in more than one individual was treated as public. The public reads were reprocessed in TCRdb via fastp at Q25 and MiXCR, keeping in-frame beta chains. CDR3 protein duplicates are merged, each entry listing the most common genes and DNA. These V and J calls originate from TCRdb's pipeline instead of the authors' own analysis. This sample comprises 350,000 to 500,000 distinct CDR3 sequences, approximately 16% of them detected only once. Less than 30% of the sample comes from the top ten.

CDR1 and CDR2 are read off the germline V gene (reference sequence) as DFQATT and SNEGSKA. The germline V and J ends show losses of 6 bases and 2 bases respectively, and no gene match explains 11 bases of the junction. The CDR3 runs 15 amino acids, cysteine and phenylalanine included. Kept here is only the CDR3 DNA, which spans 45 bases and is read in frame from base 1. The meaning of the sample's time point label: newly diagnosed GD, antithyroid drugs for less than 3 months. For both TCR sequencing and RNA sequencing, RNA was extracted from PBMCs in TRIzol. Graves' disease was diagnosed according to American Thyroid Association guidelines. The patients came from an endocrinology department in Xi'an, China. From each patient, roughly 9 milliliters of peripheral blood was collected into an EDTA anticoagulant tube. PBMCs were isolated by Ficoll Paque Plus density gradient separation without further T cell sorting. RNA quality was checked with an Agilent 2100 Bioanalyzer and agarose gel, and concentration with a NanoDrop 2000.

This clonotype was detected ten times or more. Its cognate antigen has yet to be identified. Base qualities are missing; no much larger clone stands one base away. Here is what the overall study found, with its caveats: More public clonotypes were shared among persistent patients (roughly 2,700) than among newly diagnosed patients (roughly 1,000). Sequencing and analysis were restricted to the TCR beta chain. Persistent disease showed preferential use of TRBV28, TRBJ1-2 and TRBJ2-5, whereas newly diagnosed disease favored TRBV20-1 and TRBJ2-1. Peripheral blood alone was examined, since thyroid tissue, which constituted the primary lesion, could not be accessed. The small sample size was acknowledged by the authors as a limitation that may reduce accuracy. Lower TCR Shannon entropy and fewer highly expanded clones were observed in persistent Graves' disease patients than in newly diagnosed patients, which suggested clonal expansion.

This sample also belongs to another study, concerning T cells in Graves' hyperthyroidism and ophthalmopathy. As that second study puts it: Stable Graves' hyperthyroidism was defined as the absence of progression to ophthalmopathy over 18 months of follow-up. Hyperthyroidism patients were newly diagnosed, had a disease duration of under 2 months, and were aged 18 to 65 years. Any patient with an uncontrolled infection, another autoimmune disease, pregnancy or lactation was excluded. Diagnoses were established on the basis of clinical symptoms, serum thyroxine and TRAb, thyroid ultrasound, and orbital computed tomography. A first-round RT-PCR of the TCR CDR3 used the HTBI primer set with the Qiagen OneStep RT-PCR kit. Most expanded thyroid clonotypes (frequency above 0.001) were also detected in blood, suggesting blood repertoires may reflect thyroid immune responses. In cross-validation, a model built on a 13 V-J signature told ophthalmopathy apart from stable hyperthyroidism with over 85% sensitivity and approximately 84% specificity, and in testing the same model reached 80%/75%. During validation, the model predicted progression to ophthalmopathy a median of roughly six months ahead of onset, with 60% to 71% sensitivity and 72% to 80% specificity. To identify TCR V-J signatures that set the groups apart, the researchers used a discovery cohort of more than 95 patients, made up of fewer than 50 with Graves' ophthalmopathy and 57 with stable Graves' hyperthyroidism. Prospective prediction of ophthalmopathy was tested in an independent validation cohort consisting of 18 to 20 hyperthyroidism patients and some 16 patients who later progressed to ophthalmopathy. The 100 discovery patients were divided at random into training and test sets in a 7:3 ratio. In six Graves' hyperthyroidism patients, the study also compared T-cell repertoires from thyroid tissue with T-cell repertoires from blood. After sampling, hyperthyroidism patients received methimazole starting at 30 mg daily, and ophthalmopathy patients received high-dose intravenous methylprednisolone. A second multiplex PCR round built the libraries, followed by size selection and purification. Libraries were sequenced paired-end with 100 bp reads on an Illumina HiSeq2000. SOAPnuke was used to process the raw data, throwing out any read that contained adapters or uncalled bases, had a mean Phred below 15, or lacked an exact constant-primer or identifier match. High-quality paired reads were merged using COPE v1.2.5, and each unique nucleotide sequence was defined as a clonotype. MiTCR v1.1 was used to align clonotypes to the IMGT TRBV, TRBD and TRBJ reference segments. Analysis was restricted to V-J combinations with a frequency above 0.0001, which covered about 99% of repertoires. The TCS score was defined as F50 (clonal expansion) divided by E x V (chaos), with BLOSUM62-based TCRdist calculated between CDR3 peptides within each V-J. Welch's t-statistics and random forest reduced fewer than 550 V-J features to roughly 13, which were used in a naive Bayes classifier (R e1071). No statistical method was used to fix the sample size in advance, and group allocation was not hidden from the investigators. The paper describes TCR Vbeta CDR3 sequencing of fewer than 150 peripheral blood samples, made up of 40 to 45 ophthalmopathy patients, roughly 75 hyperthyroidism patients and about 17 progressor patients.

Sequencing used peripheral blood mononuclear cells (PBMCs), obtained at new diagnosis, from a patient treated with antithyroid drugs. The V and J segments used are TRBV20-1 and TRBJ2-7, with 9 central nucleotides matching TRBD2. This TCR was recovered from a young woman with Graves disease. Donor details come from another sample of the same person, matched by shared clones. The CDR3 protein is CSANRIAGEPYEQYF. The base sequence is TGCAGTGCGAACCGAATAGCGGGAGAACCCTACGAGCAGTACTTC.